The rows below give T cell receptor beta chains drawn from one sample of a study of beta chain features in type 1 diabetes. Sequencing was performed with immunoSEQ multiplex PCR; in TCRdb, only in-frame clones are kept and a portion is missing. The data contain 600,000 to 700,000 clones, roughly an eighth of them singletons. The sample consisted of naive CD4+ T cells from blood. Receptors were obtained from a man between 18 and 29 years old with type 1 diabetes. Each CDR3 is given with its conserved first and last residue. The order of the fields is D gene, J gene, V gene, clone size, CDR3 protein, CDR3 DNA. D genes are given only for firm matches. Not all rows give a size; the values are once, few, many and, for expanded clones, a class.

>NA|TRBJ2-1|TRBV4-1|NA
CASSQGEQGGFGNEQFF
TGCGCCAGCAGCCAAGGAGAGCAGGGGGGATTTGGGAATGAGCAGTTCTTC
>NA|TRBJ1-2|TRBV9|NA
CASSVVSASYGYTF
TGTGCCAGCAGCGTAGTATCCGCAAGCTATGGCTACACCTTC
>NA|TRBJ1-4|TRBV29-1|NA
CSAHPSGPGTNEKLFF
TGCAGCGCACACCCATCAGGCCCGGGAACTAATGAAAAACTGTTTTTT
>NA|TRBJ1-5|TRBV28|few
CASSYGGQPQHF
TGTGCCAGCAGTTATGGAGGACAGCCCCAGCATTTT
>NA|TRBJ2-6|TRBV30|NA
CAWTGARHSGANVLTF
TGTGCCTGGACAGGGGCCCGCCACTCTGGGGCCAACGTCCTGACTTTC
>TRBD1|TRBJ1-2|TRBV29-1|NA
CSAGGSNYGYTF
TGCAGCGCAGGGGGCTCAAACTATGGCTACACCTTC
>NA|TRBJ2-2|TRBV2|NA
CASRMGTGELFF
TGTGCCAGCAGGATGGGTACCGGGGAGCTGTTTTTT
>NA|TRBJ1-5|TRBV4-1|NA
CASSPEVRGNQPQHF
TGCGCCAGCAGCCCAGAGGTCCGAGGCAATCAGCCCCAGCATTTT
>NA|TRBJ1-1|TRBV15|NA
CATSPRQAGNTEAFF
TGTGCCACCAGCCCTCGACAGGCTGGGAACACTGAAGCTTTCTTT
>TRBD1|TRBJ1-1|TRBV7-9|NA
CASSLTGLMNTEAFF
TGTGCCAGCAGCCTGACAGGGCTAATGAACACTGAAGCTTTCTTT
>TRBD2|TRBJ2-7|TRBV4-2|few
CASSQLSGTGSYEQYF
TGTGCCAGCAGCCAGCTTAGCGGGACCGGCTCCTACGAGCAGTACTTC
>NA|TRBJ2-6|TRBV25-1|few
CASSERLGADSGANVLTF
TGTGCCAGCAGTGAACGGCTGGGGGCCGACTCTGGGGCCAACGTCCTGACTTTC
>NA|TRBJ1-1|TRBV9|NA
CASSHLTRTKTNTEAFF
TGTGCCAGCAGCCACTTAACTCGGACAAAAACGAACACTGAAGCTTTCTTT
>TRBD1|TRBJ2-5|TRBV9|NA
CASSAQGQGDGFYQETQYF
TGTGCCAGCAGCGCCCAGGGACAGGGAGATGGCTTTTACCAAGAGACCCAGTACTTC
>NA|TRBJ1-2|TRBV14|few
CASSQPNYGYTF
TGTGCCAGCAGCCAGCCTAACTATGGCTACACCTTC
>NA|TRBJ2-5|TRBV4-1|few
CASSQWVGETQYF
TGCGCCAGCAGCCAATGGGTTGGGGAGACCCAGTACTTC
>TRBD2|TRBJ2-1|TRBV7-2|few
CASSFLGLAGEGEQFF
TGTGCCAGCAGCTTCCTCGGACTAGCGGGGGAGGGGGAGCAGTTCTTC
>NA|TRBJ1-1|TRBV7-8|NA
CASSLDSGDTEAFF
TGTGCCAGCAGCTTAGATTCCGGGGACACTGAAGCTTTCTTT
>NA|TRBJ2-3|TRBV10-3|few
CAISELRLWSTDTQYF
TGTGCCATCAGTGAGCTCCGGCTCTGGAGCACAGATACGCAGTATTTT
>NA|TRBJ2-7|TRBV28|NA
CASSSRPGGAAYEQYF
TGTGCCAGCAGTTCCCGCCCCGGGGGAGCCGCCTACGAGCAGTACTTC
>NA|TRBJ2-2|TRBV19|few
CASTSSSLNTGELFF
TGTGCCAGTACCTCGAGTTCACTTAACACCGGGGAGCTGTTTTTT
>NA|TRBJ2-3|TRBV5-1|NA
CASSLAISGERTDTQYF
TGCGCCAGCAGCTTGGCCATATCGGGGGAACGCACAGATACGCAGTATTTT
>NA|TRBJ2-7|TRBV6-5|NA
CAISEQTLQYF
TGTGCCATCAGTGAGCAGACTCTTCAGTACTTC
>TRBD1|TRBJ2-3|TRBV5-1|few
CASSLGQVTDTQYF
TGCGCCAGCAGCCTCGGACAGGTCACAGATACGCAGTATTTT
>TRBD1|TRBJ2-5|TRBV30|NA
CAWRLHIRDRGETQYF
TGTGCCTGGCGACTTCATATCCGGGACAGGGGCGAGACCCAGTACTTC
>NA|TRBJ1-1|TRBV9|NA
CASSPGDGRMNTEAFF
TGTGCCAGCAGCCCTGGCGACGGAAGAATGAACACTGAAGCTTTCTTT
>TRBD2|TRBJ2-1|TRBV7-2|few
CASSFSGGTFNEQFF
TGTGCCAGCAGCTTTAGCGGGGGAACATTCAATGAGCAGTTCTTC
>NA|TRBJ1-3|TRBV29-1|NA
CSVAGDSGNTIYF
TGCAGCGTTGCAGGAGACTCTGGAAACACCATATATTTT
>NA|TRBJ1-5|TRBV5-4|NA
CASSLGDQPQHF
TGTGCCAGCAGCTTGGGGGATCAGCCCCAGCATTTT
>TRBD2|TRBJ2-1|TRBV15|NA
CATSGGLAAYNEQFF
TGTGCCACCAGCGGGGGACTAGCGGCCTACAATGAGCAGTTCTTC
>NA|TRBJ1-5|TRBV19|few
CASSIEDSRNQPQHF
TGTGCCAGTAGTATAGAGGACAGCCGAAATCAGCCCCAGCATTTT
>NA|TRBJ1-2|TRBV18|NA
CASSIDRNYGYTF
TGTGCCAGCTCAATCGACCGTAACTATGGCTACACCTTC
>NA|TRBJ1-6|TRBV21-1|NA
CASSTCLRQGLREPNSPLHF
TGTGCCAGCAGCACCTGTTTGCGACAGGGTTTGAGGGAGCCCAATTCACCCCTCCACTTT
>NA|TRBJ2-1|TRBV2|few
CASSDPDGKASSYNEQFF
TGTGCCAGCAGTGACCCCGATGGGAAGGCGAGCTCCTACAATGAGCAGTTCTTC
>NA|TRBJ1-2|TRBV6-5|few
CASSYSRTANYGYTF
TGTGCCAGCAGTTACTCTCGGACTGCCAACTATGGCTACACCTTC